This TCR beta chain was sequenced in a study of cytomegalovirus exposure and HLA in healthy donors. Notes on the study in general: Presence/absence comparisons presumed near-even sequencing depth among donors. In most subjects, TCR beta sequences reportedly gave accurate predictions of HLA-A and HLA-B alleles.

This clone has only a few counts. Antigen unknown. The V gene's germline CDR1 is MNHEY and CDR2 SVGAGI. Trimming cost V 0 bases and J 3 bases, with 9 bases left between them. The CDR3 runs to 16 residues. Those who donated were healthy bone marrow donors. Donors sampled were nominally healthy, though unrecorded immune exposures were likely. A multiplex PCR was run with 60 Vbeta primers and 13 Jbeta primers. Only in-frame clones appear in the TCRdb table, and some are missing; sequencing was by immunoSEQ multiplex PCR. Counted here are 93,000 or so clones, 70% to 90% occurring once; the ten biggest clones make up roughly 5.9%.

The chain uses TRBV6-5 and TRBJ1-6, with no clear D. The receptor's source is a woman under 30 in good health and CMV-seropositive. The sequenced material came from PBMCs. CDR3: CASSYSIADYNSPLHF. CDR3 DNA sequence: TGTGCCAGCAGTTACTCGATTGCGGACTATAATTCACCCCTCCACTTT.